These 15 T cell receptor beta chains were sequenced from one sample in a study of T cells in Graves' hyperthyroidism and ophthalmopathy. RNA transcripts yielded amplified TCR beta CDR3 regions. Carried out on the TCR CDR3, a first-round RT-PCR used the HTBI primer set. TCRdb used MiXCR to reprocess the multiplex PCR reads, holding one entry per CDR3 protein. Of around 600,000 distinct CDR3 sequences listed, approximately 15% are singletons. The sample consisted of blood. Source of these receptors: a woman aged 18-35 years with Graves' ophthalmopathy.

Comments on this clonotype: The conserved phenylalanine or tryptophan normally closing the CDR3 is absent here, so this likely arose from a read error. This sequence joins TRBV3-1 and TRBJ1-5, with D unresolved. Trimming pared 3 bases from V and 1 base from J, leaving 7 bases between. CDR1 and CDR2 from the germline V gene are LGHDT and YNNKEL (reference sequence). There are 14 residues in the CDR3. CDR3 region: CASSQSGSNQPQHL. CDR3 nucleotide sequence: TGTGCCAGCAGCCAGTCGGGCAGCAATCAGCCCCAGCATCTT.

The chain couples TRBV20-1 to TRBJ2-7; TRBD2 agrees at 9 bases. CDR1 is DFQATT and CDR2 is SNEGSKA in the germline V gene (reference sequence). The CDR3 spans 14 residues. J lost 7 bases, V lost 1 base, and 8 bases had no gene match. In DNA form, the CDR3 reads TGCAGTGCTAGAGGAACTGGCGGGAGGGCAGAGCAGTACTTC. It specifies CSARGTGGRAEQYF.

This clonotype has ten or more counts. The CDR3 reads CASSTLGGDTEAFF. CDR3 bases: TGTGCCAGCAGTACCCTCGGAGGGGACACTGAAGCTTTCTTT. The rearrangement uses TRBV6-1 and TRBJ1-1; maybe TRBD1 (5 bases). The CDR3 consists of 14 residues. In germline, CDR1 is MNHNS, CDR2 SASEGT. Between the trimmed V and J ends, which lost 5 bases and 3 bases, there was a span of 13 bases.

This clonotype showed up many times. Here the CDR3 DNA reads TGTGCCAGCAGCTTAGTGGGGACTAGCGGATACTACGAGCAGTACTTC. It codes for CASSLVGTSGYYEQYF. The chain links TRBV7-2 to TRBJ2-7; 11 bases match TRBD2. The CDR3 is 16 residues long. The ends lost 1 base at V and 3 bases at J; junction bases unmatched: 5. Germline V gene lookup returns CDR1 SGHTA and CDR2 FQGNSA.

This clonotype was picked up many times. Germline and junction disagree at one end, which may indicate a read error. The chain has TRBV7-3 and TRBJ2-1; 9 nucleotides line up with TRBD1. Germline-derived CDR1 and CDR2 are SGHTA and FQGTGA. This CDR3 has 16 residues. As DNA, the CDR3 is TGTGCCAGCAGCGTAACAGGGGGCGTTACCTACAATGAGCAGTTCTTC. Encoded protein: CASSVTGGVTYNEQFF. The full variable domain, in which reference TRBV7-3 and TRBJ2-1 provide the parts outside the CDR3, is GAGVSQTPSNKVTEKGKYVELRCDPISGHTALYWYRQSLGQGPEFLIYFQGTGAADDSGLPNDRFFAVRPEGSVSTLKIQRTERGDSAVYLCASSVTGGVTYNEQFFGPGTRLTVL.

The chain combines TRBV19 with TRBJ2-1; perhaps TRBD1 as D (5 bases). This CDR3 comprises 14 residues. The V gene's germline CDR1 is LNHDA and CDR2 SQIVND (reference sequence). The V gene lost 1 base and the J gene lost 12 bases, with 16 bases spanning the gap. In nucleotides, the CDR3 is TGTGCCAGTAGTATAGCTCACTCTGGGGCAGGGCAGTTCTTC. Translated, it gives CASSIAHSGAGQFF.

Notes on this clonotype: It may be a read error: a sequence one base away is much more abundant. The genes are TRBV9 and TRBJ2-5; the match to TRBD1 covers 9 bases. The germline gives CDR1 SGDLS, CDR2 YYNGEE. The V gene end was trimmed by 3 bases and the J gene end by 3 bases; junction bases not matched to a gene: 21. The CDR3 totals 20 residues. The CDR3 loop is CASSGRDRVTNPGREETQYF. The CDR3, as DNA: TGTGCCAGCAGCGGCCGGGACAGGGTTACCAATCCGGGCAGGGAAGAGACCCAGTACTTC.

This clonotype was detected ten times or more. This chain connects TRBV7-2 to TRBJ2-4; no clear D. This CDR3 comprises 13 residues. The V gene lost 4 bases and the J gene lost 6 bases, with 10 bases spanning the gap. Germline loops: CDR1 SGHTA, CDR2 FQGNSA. CDR3 sequence: CASSSTPGNIQYF. The CDR3 DNA follows: TGTGCCAGCAGCTCCACTCCCGGAAACATTCAGTACTTC.

The table lists this clonotype with many counts. This chain joins TRBV20-1 and TRBJ1-1; D not resolved. This CDR3 contains 13 residues. Per germline, CDR1 DFQATT and CDR2 SNEGSKA (reference sequence). V lost 0 bases, J lost 3 bases, and 8 bases lay in between. As DNA, the CDR3 is TGCAGTGCTAGAGATCTCCTTTACACTGAAGCTTTCTTT. This translates into CSARDLLYTEAFF.

At least ten counts were recorded for this clonotype. CDR3 region: CASSYFPGLAGVLTDTQYF. CDR3 in DNA: TGTGCCAGCAGTTATTTTCCCGGACTAGCGGGAGTTTTAACAGATACGCAGTATTTT. The rearrangement joins TRBV6-1 to TRBJ2-3, with 13 bases matching TRBD2. V lost 5 bases to trimming and J lost 3 bases; unmatched junction nucleotides: 14. Per germline, CDR1 MNHNS and CDR2 SASEGT. CDR3 length: 19 amino acids.

This clonotype was seen more than once but under ten times. V and J are TRBV20-1 and TRBJ1-2, with a possible D match to TRBD1 (5 bases). Looked up from germline, CDR1 is DFQATT and CDR2 is SNEGSKA (reference sequence). The CDR3 spans 12 residues. The germline V and J ends were trimmed by 3 bases and 5 bases, with 10 bases remaining between them. The CDR3 region has the DNA TGCAGTGCTAGCCGGACAAGATATGGCTACACCTTC. It encodes CSASRTRYGYTF.

This clonotype came up a few times. This sequence joins TRBV6-2 or TRBV6-3 and TRBJ2-1; TRBD2 matches at 12 bases. V gave up 0 bases and J gave up 8 bases; unmatched junction bases: 5. Germline values: CDR1 MNHEY, CDR2 SVGEGT. The CDR3 is 16 residues long. The DNA for the CDR3 is TGTGCCAGCAGTTACTCTACGACTAGCGGGAGCTATGAGCAGTTCTTC. Its translation: CASSYSTTSGSYEQFF.

In its sample, this clonotype was seen a few times. The rearrangement uses TRBV18 and TRBJ1-2; 10 nucleotides match TRBD1. Germline V gives CDR1 KGHSH, CDR2 LQKENI. Losses at the gene ends were 6 bases for V and 3 bases for J; bases not matched to a gene: 4. The CDR3 loop spans 14 amino acids. The CDR3 region is CASSPGQGHYGYTF. The CDR3, as DNA: TGTGCCAGCTCTCCGGGACAGGGGCACTATGGCTACACCTTC.

Many counts were recorded for this clonotype. The CDR3 region is CASSTTGLAGANEQFF. The CDR3 nucleotides are TGTGCCAGCAGCACAACGGGACTAGCGGGGGCGAATGAGCAGTTCTTC. The chain joins TRBV9 to TRBJ2-1; 14 positions agree with TRBD2. The CDR3 runs 16 residues. Germline loops: CDR1 SGDLS, CDR2 YYNGEE. Trimming at V came to 4 bases and at J to 7 bases, leaving 7 bases not matched to a gene.

This clonotype was recorded a few times. This chain connects TRBV10-3 to TRBJ2-1; 11 bases are a match to TRBD2. Germline V CDR1 and CDR2: ENHRY, SYGVKD. V shed 6 bases and J 2 bases; nucleotides not matched to a gene: 6. This CDR3 contains 16 residues. DNA of the CDR3: TGTGCCATCAGCAATGGGACTAGCGGCCCCTACAATGAGCAGTTCTTC. Amino acids: CAISNGTSGPYNEQFF.